Below, one T cell receptor (beta chain) is given with its context. TCRdb's table, derived via immunoSEQ multiplex PCR, lists solely in-frame clones and lacks some. The sample has some 1 million clones; around four fifths are singletons. The data were taken from a study of shared clonotypes between healthy human individuals. Overall study context: A couple of women and three men aged 18 to 49 served as donors.

This CDR3 is 15 amino acids long. Looked up from germline, CDR1 is SGHTA and CDR2 is FQGNSA. Trimming took 1 base from V and 2 from J; bases not matched to a gene: 4. Only Caucasian adults living in Nashville, Tennessee served as donors. This sequence was found in a man between 18 and 29 years old in good health. The chain uses TRBV7-2 and TRBJ2-5; TRBD1 aligns across 7 bases. Sequencing was performed on memory CD4+ T cells sorted from blood. Subset indicated: CD45RA-negative fraction. CDR3 sequence reads: CASSLVWDSQETQYF. The CDR3 DNA follows: TGTGCCAGCAGCTTAGTTTGGGACAGTCAAGAGACCCAGTACTTC. Complete variable domain (other parts from reference TRBV7-2 and TRBJ2-5): GAGVSQSPSNKVTEKGKDVELRCDPISGHTALYWYRQSLGQGLEFLIYFQGNSAPDKSGLPSDRFSAERTGGSVSTLTIQRTQQEDSAVYLCASSLVWDSQETQYFGPGTRLLVL.